The sequence of this TCR beta chain was determined in a study of cytomegalovirus exposure and HLA in healthy donors. Germline V CDR1 and CDR2: SGDLS, YYNGEE. The V and J ends lost 2 bases and 1 base respectively, with 11 bases between them. This CDR3 is built from 15 residues. Vbeta (60) and Jbeta (13) primers were used in the PCR. The table came from immunoSEQ multiplex PCR; TCRdb's copy has only in-frame clones and leaves some out. Of about 97,000 clones listed, roughly 73% are singletons. The sequence was collected from a man aged 35 to 55 in good health and CMV-seronegative. The specimen was PBMCs. This chain links TRBV9 with TRBJ2-3; tentatively, D is TRBD1 (5 bases). CDR3 sequence reads: CASSVSGRGTDTQYF. In DNA form, the CDR3 reads TGTGCCAGCAGCGTCTCAGGGCGAGGCACAGATACGCAGTATTTT.